These 8 T cell receptor beta chains were sequenced from one sample in a study of shared clonotypes between healthy human individuals. TCRdb's copy holds only in-frame clones and misses some; the assay was immunoSEQ multiplex PCR. This table holds about 2.2 million clones, just over 90% found once. The naive CD8 population came from CD45RO-negative cells selected for CCR7, without terminally differentiated effector memory CD45RA+ cells. Specimen: naive CD8+ T cells from PBMCs. These TCRs come from a man aged 18 to 29 in good health. Some clones in this sample may be carry-over from other donors' samples.

For this clone: Other nucleotide sequences in the sample specify the same CDR3. CDR3 DNA sequence: TGTGCCAGCAGCGGGGGGGAGACCCAGTACTTC. Translation: CASSGGETQYF. V usage is TRBV5-6 and J usage is TRBJ2-5, with D possibly matching TRBD2 (6 bases). The V end lost 4 bases, the J end lost 5 bases, and 6 bases lay between the germline ends. The germline gives CDR1 SGHDT, CDR2 YYEEEE. This CDR3 comprises 11 residues.

The J gene is TRBJ2-7, the V gene TRBV4-1; tentatively, D is TRBD1 or TRBD2 (5 bases each). The CDR3 contains 15 residues. Germline V gene data show CDR1 as MGHRA and CDR2 as YSYEKL. Trimming took 4 bases from V and 0 from J, leaving 13 bases between them. In nucleotides, the CDR3 is TGCGCCAGCAGCCCCACCCCAGGGAGCTCCTACGAGCAGTACTTC. It specifies CASSPTPGSSYEQYF.

The CDR3 is CASSYSGGMNTEAFF. CDR3 bases: TGTGCCAGCAGTTACTCCGGGGGAATGAACACTGAAGCTTTCTTT. This chain uses TRBV6-6 with TRBJ1-1; possibly TRBD1 for D (5 bases). Germline-derived CDR1 and CDR2 are MNHNY and SVGAGI (reference sequence). V was clipped by 0 bases and J by 0 bases, with 8 bases between them. CDR3 size: 15 residues.

The V and J genes are TRBV5-1 and TRBJ2-1; the match to TRBD1 covers 10 bases. Germline loops: CDR1 SGHRS, CDR2 YFSETQ. The CDR3 spans 15 residues. The trim removed 5 bases at V and 2 bases at J, leaving 4 bases unmatched. CDR3 DNA: TGCGCCAGCAGATACGACAGGGGGCCCTACAATGAGCAGTTCTTC. This sequence encodes CASRYDRGPYNEQFF.

V and J are TRBV11-2 and TRBJ2-7; the match to TRBD2 covers 9 bases. CDR3 length: 14 residues. J was trimmed by 7 bases and V by 2 bases; bases with no gene match: 6. Germline loops: CDR1 SGHAT, CDR2 FQNNGV. CDR3 sequence reads: CASSLLSSGGEQYF. Here the CDR3 DNA reads TGTGCCAGCAGCTTACTCAGTAGCGGGGGTGAGCAGTACTTC.

This sequence joins TRBV13 and TRBJ2-7, with D perhaps given as TRBD1 or TRBD2 (5 bases each). The CDR3 extends over 15 amino acids. V was clipped by 4 bases and J by 2 bases, with 15 bases between them. Germline V gene data show CDR1 as PRHDT and CDR2 as FYEKMQ (reference sequence). The CDR3 coding sequence is TGTGCCAGCAGCTCACATCGGGACGGGGCCTACGAGCAGTACTTC. Residues: CASSSHRDGAYEQYF.

The CDR3 nucleotides read TGTGCCAGCAGCCCACCGGGTAGCGGGGGCTACGAGCAGTACTTC. As protein: CASSPPGSGGYEQYF. The rearrangement joins TRBV7-2 to TRBJ2-7; 9 positions match TRBD2. This CDR3 spans 15 amino acids. Germline V gene data show CDR1 as SGHTA and CDR2 as FQGNSA. V was clipped by 5 bases and J by 3 bases; unmatched bases: 8.

The sample holds one count of this clone. The V and J genes are TRBV5-1 and TRBJ2-7, with D perhaps TRBD1 or TRBD2 (5 bases each). CDR3 length: 15 amino acids. V shed 4 bases and J shed 5 bases, with 19 bases lying between them. Germline loops: CDR1 SGHRS, CDR2 YFSETQ. The CDR3 DNA follows: TGCGCCAGCAGCCAGATTGGGACGAGGTCCGACGAGCAGTACTTC. This gives the protein CASSQIGTRSDEQYF.